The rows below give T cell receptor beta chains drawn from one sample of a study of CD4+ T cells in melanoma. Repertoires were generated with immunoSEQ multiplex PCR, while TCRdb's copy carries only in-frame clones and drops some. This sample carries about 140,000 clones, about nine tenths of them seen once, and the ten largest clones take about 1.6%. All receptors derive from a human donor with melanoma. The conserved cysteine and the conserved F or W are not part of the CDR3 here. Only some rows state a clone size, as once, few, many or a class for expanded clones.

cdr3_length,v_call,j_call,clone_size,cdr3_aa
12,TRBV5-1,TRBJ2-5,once,ASSSSGGEETQY
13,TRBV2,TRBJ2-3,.,ASKRDGGYTDTQY
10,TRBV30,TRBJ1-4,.,AWSVDHEKLF
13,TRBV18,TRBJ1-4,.,ASSPATWERGKLF
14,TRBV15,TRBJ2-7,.,ATSRDQRGGRHEQY
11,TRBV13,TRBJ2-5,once,ASSFSRNGKQY
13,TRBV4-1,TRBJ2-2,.,ASSHINRGTGELF
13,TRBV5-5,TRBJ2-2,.,ASSAKGHDTGELF
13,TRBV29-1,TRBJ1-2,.,SVDDRGGSDLPYT
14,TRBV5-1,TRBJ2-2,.,ASSPHRDSSTGELF
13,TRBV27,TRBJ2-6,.,ASSWQGSGANVLT
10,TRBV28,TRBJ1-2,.,ASTQRGYGYT
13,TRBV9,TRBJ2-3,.,ASSVGSGGTDTQY
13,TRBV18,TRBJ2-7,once,ASSAGTADSYEQY
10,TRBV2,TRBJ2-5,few,ASTSRKETQY
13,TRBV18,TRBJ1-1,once,ASSPRRGDGTEAF
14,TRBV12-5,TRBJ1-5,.,ASGWDRDYSNQPQH
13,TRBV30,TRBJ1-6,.,AWTAGSSSNSPLH
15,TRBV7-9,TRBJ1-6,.,ASSLNPKGEINSPLH
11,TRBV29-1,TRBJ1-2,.,SAGQVDNYGYT